This entry is about one TCR beta chain. Its antigen is still unknown. The entry originates in a study of a mutant IDH1 vaccine in newly diagnosed glioma. Study overall: Treated individuals were 62.5% male and roughly 40% female, averaging about 42 years of age.

Time point of the sample: week 5, during vaccination. The vaccine gave 300 ug of a 20-mer mutant IDH1 peptide subcutaneously per dose. The donor cohort comprised cases of new WHO grade 3 or 4 IDH1-mutant, ATRX-lost astrocytoma. The CDR3 spans 10 residues. CDR1 and CDR2 (germline): DFQATT, SNEGSKA (reference sequence). Trimming took off 5 bases at V and 3 bases at J, with 4 bases between the two ends. The data were produced by immunoSEQ multiplex PCR, yet TCRdb's version contains in-frame clones alone and is incomplete. Of about 53,000 clones detected, around 82% appear once; the ten largest clones hold approximately 3.3%.

This chain connects TRBV20-1 to TRBJ1-2; D is unclear. The TCR comes from a woman younger than 30 with glioma. Some clones in this sample may be carry-over from other donors' samples. The sequencing used PBMCs, collected from a glioma patient whose treatment included an IDH1 peptide vaccine. The DNA for the CDR3 is TGCAGTGCTCCTTACTATGGCTACACCTTC. Its protein product is CSAPYYGYTF.